The rows below give T cell receptor beta chains drawn from one sample of a study of blood T cell repertoires in COVID-19. The assay was immunoSEQ multiplex PCR, and TCRdb's table has in-frame clones only and misses some. The sample includes roughly 140,000 clones, 80% of them seen just once. Sequences were obtained from peripheral blood. Receptor source: a man aged 55 to 70 with active or convalescent COVID-19. Both conserved end residues are part of each CDR3. The D gene is left open where the match is weak. Clone size is shown for a subset of rows, as once, few, many or a class of expanded clone.

>TRBJ1-3|15|many|TRBV19|NA
TGTGCCAGTAGTATAGGTGCGGACTCTGGAAACACCATATATTTT
CASSIGADSGNTIYF
>TRBJ1-2|16|NA|TRBV6-5|TRBD1
TGTGCCAGCAGTTACTCGGGACAGGGCAATTCCTATGGCTACACCTTC
CASSYSGQGNSYGYTF
>TRBJ1-1|16|NA|TRBV9|NA
TGTGCCAGCAGCCTCTTTCCCCCGGGAATGAACACTGAAGCTTTCTTT
CASSLFPPGMNTEAFF
>TRBJ2-7|15|NA|TRBV5-4|NA
TGTGCCAGCAGCTCGTGGAGCGGCTTCTCCTACGAGCAGTACTTC
CASSSWSGFSYEQYF
>TRBJ1-1|13|NA|TRBV4-2|NA
TGTGCCAGCAGCCAAGGTACTGGCACTGAAGCTTTCTTT
CASSQGTGTEAFF
>TRBJ2-3|15|NA|TRBV27|NA
TGTGCCAGCAGTTTAGCTCCGCGGTTCACAGATACGCAGTATTTT
CASSLAPRFTDTQYF
>TRBJ2-5|14|NA|TRBV5-4|NA
NA
CASSSSPRQETQYF
>TRBJ1-2|19|NA|TRBV3-1/TRBV3-2|TRBD1
TGTGCCAGCAGCCACGGACCTGGAGGACAGGGGGCACTGCGGTATGGCTACACCTTC
CASSHGPGGQGALRYGYTF
>TRBJ1-6|17|NA|TRBV7-9|NA
TGTGCCAGCAGCTTAGAGGGAGGCCAGCACTATAATTCACCCCTCCACTTT
CASSLEGGQHYNSPLHF
>TRBJ1-1|12|few|TRBV3-1/TRBV3-2|NA
TGTGCCAGCAGCCAGCAGGGGAGGGGAGCTTTCTTT
CASSQQGRGAFF
>TRBJ2-2|15|NA|TRBV27|NA
TGTGCCAGCAGTCACCCGTGGGGTCGGGGCGGGGAGCTGTTTTTT
CASSHPWGRGGELFF
>TRBJ2-3|18|NA|TRBV7-6|NA
TGTGCCAGCAGCTTAGCTGGGTTGGTTAGCGGATTCACAGATACGCAGTATTTT
CASSLAGLVSGFTDTQYF
>TRBJ2-7|15|NA|TRBV4-1|NA
TGCGCCAGCAGCCAAGATGTTTCATACAGCTACGAGCAGTACTTC
CASSQDVSYSYEQYF
>TRBJ1-1|15|NA|TRBV28|NA
TGTGCCAGCAGTTTAGCCACAGGGTGGCGGACTGAAGCTTTCTTT
CASSLATGWRTEAFF
>TRBJ1-5|15|NA|TRBV19|TRBD1
TGTGCCAGTAGGCGACAGGGGATAGGAAATCAGCCCCAGCATTTT
CASRRQGIGNQPQHF
>TRBJ1-5|14|once|TRBV11-2|NA
TGTGCCAGCAGCTTAGAGGCAAGCAATCAGCCCCAGCATTTT
CASSLEASNQPQHF
>TRBJ1-2|15|NA|TRBV7-9|NA
TGTGCCAGCAGTTCAGCATCGGCAGGCCCCTATGGCTACACCTTC
CASSSASAGPYGYTF
>TRBJ1-5|15|NA|TRBV27|NA
TGTGCCAGCAGTTCCTTTTTGAGCAGGAATCAGCCCCAGCATTTT
CASSSFLSRNQPQHF
>TRBJ2-1|14|NA|TRBV10-3|NA
TGTGCCATCAGTCCCATTACAGGGCTCGATGAGCAGTTCTTC
CAISPITGLDEQFF
>TRBJ2-7|14|NA|TRBV7-2|NA
TGTGCCAGCAGCCTACCCATAAGCTCCTACGAGCAGTACTTC
CASSLPISSYEQYF
>TRBJ1-1|12|NA|TRBV11-3|TRBD1
TGTGCCAGCAGCTTAGGACAGGGTACGGCTTTCTTT
CASSLGQGTAFF
>TRBJ2-3|15|NA|TRBV9|TRBD2
TGTGCCAGCAGCGCCCGTTGGGGGGAGGGAGATACGCAGTATTTT
CASSARWGEGDTQYF
>TRBJ1-4|14|NA|TRBV6-5|NA
TGTGCCAGCAGAGGCCGGAACAGGCAGGAAAAACTGTTTTTT
CASRGRNRQEKLFF
>TRBJ1-1|14|NA|TRBV11-3|NA
TGTGCCAGCAGCTTATACGGGAGGCACACTGAAGCTTTCTTT
CASSLYGRHTEAFF
>TRBJ2-7|14|NA|TRBV7-9|NA
TGTGCCAGCAGCCTTGACGGGGGACTCTACGAGCAGTACTTC
CASSLDGGLYEQYF
>TRBJ1-3|15|NA|TRBV3-1/TRBV3-2|NA
TGTGCCAGCAGCCAAGGAGGGGGCTCTGGAAACACCATATATTTT
CASSQGGGSGNTIYF
>TRBJ1-1|15|few|TRBV7-2|TRBD1
TGTGCCAGCAGCCCAAACAGACAGGGTATCACTGAAGCTTTCTTT
CASSPNRQGITEAFF
>TRBJ1-2|16|NA|TRBV5-5|TRBD1
TGTGCCAGCAGCTTCGACAGGGGCCGTTTAAACTATGGCTACACCTTC
CASSFDRGRLNYGYTF
>TRBJ1-2|13|NA|TRBV7-3|NA
TGTGCCAGCAGCTTGGTAGCTAACTATGGCTACACCTTC
CASSLVANYGYTF
>TRBJ2-2|14|few|TRBV7-9|NA
TGTGCCAGCAGGGCGGCAGTTAACACCGGGGAGCTGTTTTTT
CASRAAVNTGELFF
>TRBJ2-7|15|NA|TRBV27|NA
TGTGCCAGCAGTCTGACAAGGGGCCACTCCTACGAGCAGTACTTC
CASSLTRGHSYEQYF
>TRBJ2-1|15|many|TRBV24-1|NA
TGTGCCACCAGTGATTGGCAGGGGTCCTACAATGAGCAGTTCTTC
CATSDWQGSYNEQFF
>TRBJ2-5|16|NA|TRBV7-6|NA
TGTGCCAGCAGCCCCCCACGACAACGGGCGGGAGAGACCCAGTACTTC
CASSPPRQRAGETQYF
>TRBJ2-2|18|NA|TRBV5-5|TRBD2
TGTGCCAGCAGCTTGAGCAGCGGGAGAGCTGGGAACACCGGGGAGCTGTTTTTT
CASSLSSGRAGNTGELFF
>TRBJ2-7|11|NA|TRBV19|TRBD2
TGTGCCACCTCACTAGCGGCTGAGCAGTACTTC
CATSLAAEQYF